Detailed here is one TCR beta chain. The target antigen is unknown. This record comes from a study of radiotherapy plus CTLA-4 blockade in lung cancer. Libraries were prepared by immunoSEQ multiplex PCR; TCRdb keeps only in-frame clonotypes and omits some of them. Of about 47,000 clones listed, roughly four fifths are singletons. The length of the CDR3 is 12 residues. Germline V gene sequence: CDR1 SGDLS, CDR2 YYNGEE. V was pared by 0 bases and J by 10 bases, with 8 bases between. Study-wide results and limits: Alongside interferon-beta, early blood T cell clone dynamics were reportedly the best predictor of response. An expansion of tumor-derived TCR clones occurred in blood after radiotherapy plus ipilimumab.

In chemo-refractory metastatic non-small-cell lung cancer, patients got ipilimumab CTLA-4 blockade together with focal radiation. The sequence derives from a human donor with non-small cell lung cancer who had stable disease on radiotherapy plus ipilimumab. This material consisted of peripheral blood, taken from a patient treated with radiotherapy plus ipilimumab. The gene calls are TRBV9 and TRBJ2-1, with D perhaps matching TRBD1 (6 bases). The CDR3 nucleotides are TGTGCCAGCAGCGTAGGACAGGACGAGCAGTTCTTC. It is translated as CASSVGQDEQFF. Variable domain in full (rest from reference TRBV9 and TRBJ2-1): DSGVTQTPKHLITATGQRVTLRCSPRSGDLSVYWYQQSLDQGLQFLIQYYNGEERAKGNILERFSAQQFPDLHSELNLSSLELGDSALYFCASSVGQDEQFFGPGTRLTVL.